The clone carrying this TCR beta chain was observed at least ten times. No antigen is known for it. This sample is drawn from a study of T cell repertoires in cytomegalovirus infection. Study-level information: CMV infection plus the matching HLA type was flagged by public TCR beta signatures.

Regarding the study as a whole: It was HLA-C-restricted CMV-specific TCR beta clonotypes that dominated the response ex vivo. CMV carriers having the relevant HLA were flagged by cumulative public TCR beta family frequency.

Deletions cut 5 bases from V and 3 bases from J, with 10 bases between. The CDR3 is 14 residues long. TCRdb redid the calling of the reads with MiXCR, one entry per CDR3 protein. The data hold roughly 630,000 distinct CDR3 sequences, with about 24% observed a single time. This clonotype originated in a human donor in good health (CMV status not recorded). Some clones in this sample may be carry-over from other donors' samples. The material sequenced was CD8+ T cells from PBMCs. V gene TRBV12-3 or TRBV12-4 combines with J gene TRBJ2-2; D ambiguous. The CDR3 region is CASSDPTHTGELFF. The CDR3 bases are TGTGCCAGCAGTGATCCGACACACACCGGGGAGCTGTTTTTT.